This TCR beta chain was obtained from a study of OX40 agonist ivuxolimab in advanced cancers. Study background: Patients assigned to dose escalation were diagnosed with hepatocellular carcinoma, melanoma, renal cell or head and neck cancer. The study, taken as a whole, reports: Partial responders at 0.1-3.0 mg/kg had among the lowest clonal expansion. Researchers report that CD8+ T cells had, on average, more expanded clones than CD4+.

V shed 6 bases and J 5 bases; nucleotides not matched to a gene: 7. The germline V gene has CDR1 LNHDA and CDR2 SQIVND (reference sequence). The CDR3 consists of 14 residues. Produced via immunoSEQ multiplex PCR; TCRdb's table is partial and in-frame only. Among about 52,000 clones listed, over 70% were seen once. To note about this clone: What it recognizes is unknown.

Cycle 7 day 1, cycle 4 day 1, and baseline were the timepoints at which blood was sampled. The sequence derives from an adult with an advanced solid tumor such as melanoma, head and neck, liver or kidney cancer. This chain uses TRBV19 with TRBJ2-1, with TRBD1 matching over 7 bases. Here the sequenced sample was CD4+ or CD8+ T cells sorted from blood, taken in a trial of the OX40 agonist ivuxolimab. The CDR3 region is CASSAGTANNEQFF. For the CDR3, the DNA is TGTGCCAGTAGCGCCGGGACAGCAAACAATGAGCAGTTCTTC.